This TCR beta chain appears in the sequencing data of a study of T-cell memory formation after mild COVID-19. Overall study context: Each donor largely had its own TCR clusters. Whole-study results and caveats: Clones shrinking from day 15 to 85 showed even CD4/CD8 mixes; later expanders tilted CD4+. Certain responding clones were present in pre-infection memory, suggesting participation of cross-reactive memory.

TCRdb independently ran MiXCR on the 5' RACE reads; one entry per CDR3 protein. The sample records 150,000 to 200,000 distinct CDR3 sequences, over 20% being singletons. Note on this clonotype: The antigen is undetermined.

This CDR3 contains 14 residues. The germline V gene encodes CDR1 SEHNR and CDR2 FQNEAQ (reference sequence). Between the trimmed V and J ends, which lost 2 bases and 2 bases, there was a span of 8 bases. The sequenced sample was PBMCs or a T cell subset sorted from them (not recorded which). The TCR comes from an adult woman who had mild COVID-19 (a few samples of this study predate the infection). Cell type and time point are not known. The chain employs TRBV7-9 and TRBJ2-3, with D unresolved. Written as DNA, the CDR3 is TGTGCCAGCAGCTTAAGTACAGACACAGATACGCAGTATTTT. This sequence encodes CASSLSTDTDTQYF.